This entry lists 23 T cell receptor beta chains sequenced from one sample in a study of molecular identifiers for immune sequencing clone quantification. Each CDR3 protein is one row after TCRdb ran MiXCR on the PCR reads. The sample includes nearly 650,000 distinct CDR3 sequences, 25% of them seen just once. Sequenced input: naive CD8+ T cells from blood, with Jurkat cell RNA spiked in. The subset denotes: FACS-sorted CD8+CD4-CCR7+CD45RA+ naive T cells. The receptors come from a human donor in good health. Some libraries in this study had Jurkat cell RNA spiked in.

This clonotype was seen a handful of times. V and J are TRBV19 and TRBJ1-4; 7 bases map to TRBD1. V lost 10 bases, J lost 8 bases, and 10 bases stayed unmatched. Germline lookup yields CDR1 LNHDA and CDR2 SQIVND (reference sequence). There are 13 residues in the CDR3. The CDR3 sequence is CATDRVGVEKLFF. In nucleotides, the CDR3 is TGTGCCACCGACAGGGTTGGGGTCGAAAAACTGTTTTTT.

V is TRBV7-9 and J is TRBJ2-1; D may correspond to TRBD1 or TRBD2 (5 bases each). Germline CDR1 SEHNR, CDR2 FQNEAQ (reference sequence). Trimming stripped 3 bases from V and 1 base from J, with 16 bases between. The CDR3 has 17 residues. The CDR3: CASSFEAEQGSYNEQFF. CDR3 DNA sequence: TGTGCCAGCAGCTTTGAAGCGGAGCAGGGTTCCTACAATGAGCAGTTCTTC.

Many counts were recorded for this clonotype. The V and J genes are TRBV23-1 and TRBJ2-7; 10 nucleotides match TRBD1. TRBV23-1 is assigned to the ORF class and has an uncertain function. J gave up 0 bases and V 0 bases, and 11 bases lay outside the gene matches. CDR3 length equals 19 residues. The CDR3 bases are TGCGCCAGCAGTCAATCGCTCCGGGACAGGGGCGCTAGCTCCTACGAGCAGTACTTC. As protein: CASSQSLRDRGASSYEQYF.

This clonotype was recorded many times. The chain uses TRBV9 and TRBJ2-7; TRBD1 or TRBD2 may be the D gene (5 bases each). Germline V lookup: CDR1 SGDLS, CDR2 YYNGEE. The CDR3 has 13 residues. Trimming pared 3 bases from V and 4 bases from J, leaving 11 bases between. The CDR3 DNA is TGTGCCAGCAGCGCGGGACCCGAGTACGAGCAGTACTTC. Protein product: CASSAGPEYEQYF.

There are a few counts of this clonotype. The rearrangement links TRBV9 to TRBJ2-7; D perhaps matches TRBD2 (7 bases). V was clipped by 4 bases and J by 7 bases, with 21 bases between them. Germline lookup yields CDR1 SGDLS and CDR2 YYNGEE. The CDR3 sequence is 15 residues long. CDR3 DNA: TGTGCCAGCAGCCCTTGGGGTCAGGGGAGGGGAGAGCAGTACTTC. Translation gives CASSPWGQGRGEQYF. The full variable domain, with the rest looked up from reference TRBV9 and TRBJ2-7, is DSGVTQTPKHLITATGQRVTLRCSPRSGDLSVYWYQQSLDQGLQFLIQYYNGEERAKGNILERFSAQQFPDLHSELNLSSLELGDSALYFCASSPWGQGRGEQYFGPGTRLTVT.

As for this clonotype: A junction boundary mismatches the germline segment, possibly from a read error. CDR3 amino acids: CSAGGRDRGPLARNIQCF. The CDR3 coding sequence is TGCAGTGCTGGAGGCCGGGACAGGGGACCCCTAGCCAGAAACATTCAGTGCTTC. The rearrangement joins TRBV20-1 to TRBJ2-4; 10 nucleotides agree with TRBD1. This CDR3 is built from 18 residues. The V gene's germline CDR1 is DFQATT and CDR2 SNEGSKA (reference sequence).

As for this clonotype: A clone one base away is much larger, so this may be a read error. The chain recombines TRBV29-1 with TRBJ1-1, with no clear D. Trimming took 3 bases from V and 2 from J, leaving 7 bases between them. Germline CDR1 reads SQVTM; CDR2 reads ANQGSEA. This CDR3 comprises 12 residues. The CDR3 reads CSVEAENTEAFF. DNA for the CDR3: TGCAGCGTTGAGGCCGAAAACACTGAAGCTTTCTTT.

V gene TRBV5-6 combines with J gene TRBJ1-1, with D hard to call. The CDR3 runs 15 residues. Trimming removed 3 bases from V and 1 base from J, with 13 bases in between. Germline V gene sequence: CDR1 SGHDT, CDR2 YYEEEE. CDR3 loop: CASSSAAARNTEAFF. CDR3 sequence (DNA): TGTGCCAGCAGCTCTGCCGCGGCCCGGAACACTGAAGCTTTCTTT.

This clonotype was seen once. A much larger clone lies a single base off, so this may be a read error. The rearrangement links TRBV18 to TRBJ1-5, with D uncertain. The CDR3 contains 14 residues. V was trimmed by 3 bases and J by 10 bases, leaving 16 bases between them. Germline V gene data show CDR1 as KGHSH and CDR2 as LQKENI. This chain's CDR3 is CASSPKAGYEPQHF. The CDR3 nucleotides are TGTGCCAGCTCACCGAAGGCCGGATATGAACCCCAGCATTTT.

The table lists this clonotype with many counts. The rearrangement joins TRBV27 to TRBJ2-1; 8 bases line up with TRBD1. The J segment lost 8 bases and the V segment lost 1 base, leaving 4 bases of the junction unmatched. Germline lookup yields CDR1 MNHEY and CDR2 SMNVEV (reference sequence). The CDR3 has 14 residues. As DNA, the CDR3 is TGTGCCAGCAGTTTATATCCAGGGGGCGATGAGCAGTTCTTC. The encoded protein is CASSLYPGGDEQFF.

This clonotype has more than one count but fewer than ten. The chain employs TRBV28 and TRBJ2-2; no clear D gene. Germline values: CDR1 MDHEN, CDR2 SYDVKM. CDR3 size: 16 residues. With 2 bases removed from V and 6 bases from J, the gap between germline ends came to 16 bases. CDR3 protein: CASSLGLGFSAGELFF. The CDR3 DNA follows: TGTGCCAGCAGTTTAGGATTGGGGTTTTCCGCCGGGGAGCTGTTTTTT. Combining the CDR3 with reference TRBV28 and TRBJ2-2 gives the whole variable domain DVKVTQSSRYLVKRTGEKVFLECVQDMDHENMFWYRQDPGLGLRLIYFSYDVKMKEKGDIPEGYSVSREKKERFSLILESASTNQTSMYLCASSLGLGFSAGELFFGEGSRLTVL.

The sample holds many counts of this clonotype. The rearrangement uses TRBV20-1 and TRBJ2-3, with 7 bases identical to TRBD1. V shed 1 base and J 3 bases; nucleotides not matched to a gene: 10. The germline CDR1 and CDR2 sequences are DFQATT and SNEGSKA (reference sequence). The CDR3 has 16 amino acids. CDR3 region: CSARGVPTGRTDTQYF. The CDR3 DNA sequence: TGCAGTGCTAGAGGGGTACCGACAGGGCGTACAGATACGCAGTATTTT.

This clonotype was found many times. CDR3 sequence: CASTTPGARGEKLFF. As DNA, the CDR3 is TGTGCCAGCACCACTCCGGGGGCGAGAGGAGAAAAACTGTTTTTT. The chain recombines TRBV7-9 with TRBJ1-4, with D possibly matching TRBD1 (6 bases). V lost 7 bases and J 8 bases, leaving 20 bases between the germline ends. The CDR3 length is 15 residues. CDR1 is SEHNR and CDR2 is FQNEAQ in the germline V gene (reference sequence).

In its sample, this clonotype was seen a few times. The chain couples TRBV28 to TRBJ1-5; D remains ambiguous. Germline V gives CDR1 MDHEN, CDR2 SYDVKM. The CDR3 spans 14 residues. V was shortened by 3 bases and J by 7 bases, with 13 bases between the two germline ends. CDR3 loop: CASSFGEGRQPQHF. CDR3 in DNA: TGTGCCAGCAGTTTTGGGGAAGGGAGACAGCCCCAGCATTTT.

This clonotype was found many times. This chain connects TRBV12-3 or TRBV12-4 to TRBJ2-2; 11 bases agree with TRBD2. The V segment lost 5 bases and the J segment 0 bases; nucleotides outside the gene matches: 11. The CDR3 extends over 19 amino acids. For the CDR3, the DNA is TGTGCCAGCAGTCCCGGGACTAGCGGAGTAGAACCGAACACCGGGGAGCTGTTTTTT. It codes for CASSPGTSGVEPNTGELFF.

This clonotype was observed once. The gene calls are TRBV6-2 or TRBV6-3 and TRBJ1-6; no reliable D call. Trimming removed 3 bases from V and 7 bases from J, with 10 bases in between. Germline CDR1 and CDR2: MNHEY and SVGEGT. This CDR3 contains 14 residues. The CDR3 spells CASSYTEENSPLHF. The CDR3 DNA follows: TGTGCCAGCAGTTATACGGAGGAGAATTCACCCCTCCACTTT.

As to this clonotype: A much larger clone differs from this one at a single base, so this may be a read error. The chain is built from TRBV10-3 and TRBJ2-7, with TRBD1 matching 8 bases. Per germline, CDR1 ENHRY and CDR2 SYGVKD. The CDR3 spans 13 residues. CDR3 in amino acids: CAVSATGGDEQYF. CDR3 DNA: TGTGCCGTCAGCGCCACAGGGGGAGACGAGCAGTACTTC.

The rearrangement links TRBV7-9 to TRBJ2-7, with D possibly being TRBD1 (6 bases). The CDR3 consists of 13 residues. Germline values: CDR1 SEHNR, CDR2 FQNEAQ (reference sequence). V lost 10 bases, J lost 0 bases, and 13 bases lay in between. The CDR3 coding sequence is TGTGCCATCCGGACAGCCACCTCCTACGAGCAGTACTTC. Its translation: CAIRTATSYEQYF.

The V and J genes are TRBV6-1 and TRBJ2-1; 10 positions agree with TRBD1. This CDR3 is 16 amino acids long. Germline-derived CDR1 and CDR2 are MNHNS and SASEGT. Trimming cost V 2 bases and J 8 bases; bases outside gene matches: 9. CDR3: CASSESRTGGIYEQFF. The CDR3 bases are TGTGCCAGCAGTGAATCGAGGACAGGGGGAATCTATGAGCAGTTCTTC.

As for this clonotype: A read error is possible here, since a much larger clone lies one base away. The genes are TRBV27 and TRBJ1-5; D call uncertain. The germline CDR1 and CDR2 sequences are MNHEY and SMNVEV (reference sequence). Trimming stripped 6 bases from V and 5 bases from J, with 11 bases between. The CDR3 is 13 residues long. CDR3 nucleotides: TGTGCCAGCAGGTCGGCCGGCGATCAGCCCCAGCATTTT. This sequence encodes CASRSAGDQPQHF.

This clonotype was observed a handful of times. The chain combines TRBV9 with TRBJ2-1; possible D gene TRBD2, 5 bases. Germline V gene data show CDR1 as SGDLS and CDR2 as YYNGEE. This CDR3 contains 12 residues. Trimming cost V 4 bases and J 9 bases, with 11 bases left between them. Written as DNA, the CDR3 is TGTGCCAGCAGCCCACTAGACCCTGAGCAGTTCTTC. As protein: CASSPLDPEQFF.

This clonotype was detected ten times or more. V gene TRBV12-3 or TRBV12-4 combines with J gene TRBJ2-6, with D maybe TRBD1 (6 bases). This CDR3 has 18 amino acids. Trimming removed 4 bases at V and 0 bases at J, with 16 bases between. This CDR3 is CASSSLDSDYSGANVLTF. The CDR3 region has the DNA TGTGCCAGCAGTTCATTGGACAGCGATTACTCTGGGGCCAACGTCCTGACTTTC.

Only a few counts were recorded for this clonotype. The V and J genes are TRBV11-2 and TRBJ2-3; TRBD1 might be the D (6 bases). Germline CDR1 SGHAT, CDR2 FQNNGV. The CDR3 length is 15 residues. The V end lost 5 bases, the J end lost 0 bases, and 12 bases lay between the germline ends. CDR3 DNA: TGTGCCAGCAGCAGGACAGAAGCTAGCACAGATACGCAGTATTTT. Amino acids: CASSRTEASTDTQYF.